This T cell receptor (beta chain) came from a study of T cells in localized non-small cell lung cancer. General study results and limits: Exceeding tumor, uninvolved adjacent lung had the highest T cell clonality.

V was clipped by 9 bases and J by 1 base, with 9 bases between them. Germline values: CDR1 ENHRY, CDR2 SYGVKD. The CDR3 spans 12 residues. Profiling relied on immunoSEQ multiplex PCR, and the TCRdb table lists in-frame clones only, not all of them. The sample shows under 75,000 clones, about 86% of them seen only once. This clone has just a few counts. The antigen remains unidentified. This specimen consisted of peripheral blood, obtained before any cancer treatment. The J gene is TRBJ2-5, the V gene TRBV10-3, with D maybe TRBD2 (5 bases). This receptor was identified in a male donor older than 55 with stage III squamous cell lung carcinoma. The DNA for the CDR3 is TGTGCCATAGCCGGGATCCAAGAGACCCAGTACTTC. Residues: CAIAGIQETQYF.